This T cell receptor (beta chain) was documented in a study of CXCR3-negative and CXCR3-positive naive CD8 T cells. Whole-study findings and limits: Memory CD8+ T cell repertoires were far less diverse than both naive subsets. Partially decreased CXCR3 expression was recorded after cryopreservation, and fresh PBMCs were used in most assays. Higher TRB CDR3 hydrophobicity marked CXCR3-positive naive cells relative to CXCR3-negative naive cells.

UMI-labeled 5' RACE yielded the TRB cDNA libraries. TCRdb re-called the 5' RACE reads; every CDR3 protein appears as one record, without DNA. The sample table sets out 150,000 or so distinct CDR3 sequences. As for this clonotype: Antigen unknown.

Germline V gene sequence: CDR1 MNHEY, CDR2 SMNVEV (reference sequence). This CDR3 spans 14 amino acids. Sequencing used naive CXCR3+ CD8+ T cells from blood. Noted subset: CD45RO-CCR7+CD27+CD95- naive CD8+ T cells expressing CXCR3 (TNR3+). The sequence came from a human donor in good health. Some clones in this sample may be carry-over from other donors' samples. The gene calls are TRBV27 and TRBJ1-1; the D gene TCRdb calls, TRBD1, cannot be checked with no DNA. CDR3 amino acids: CASSLLGRDDEAFF.